This TCR beta chain was sequenced in a study of cytomegalovirus exposure and HLA in healthy donors. Background on the study: Genotyping showed roughly 77% of 398 donors falling in the Caucasian-associated ancestry cluster.

CDR3 length: 15 amino acids. Notes on this clone: What it binds is unknown.

Study outcomes and limitations: The study assumed roughly uniform donor sequencing depth for presence/absence analyses.

The PCR contained 60 Vbeta and 13 Jbeta primers. TCRdb's copy holds only in-frame clones and misses some; the assay was immunoSEQ multiplex PCR. The table shows 150,000 to 200,000 clones, with roughly 76% occurring only once. The V call is TRBV1, the J call TRBJ2-7; TRBD1, the D gene given by the table, was not confirmed from the DNA. TRBV1 is a pseudogene. Sequenced: PBMCs. The TCR originated in a man in his 60s in good health and CMV-seronegative. CDR3 DNA sequence: TGCACCAGCAGCCCTACCGGGACAGGGTTTCTCGAGCAGTACTTC. As protein: CTSSPTGTGFLEQYF.